Below, one T cell receptor beta chain is given with its context. This clonotype appeared many times. Its antigen is still unknown. It has no much larger one-base neighbor in the sample; base qualities were not kept. The method behind the library was RACE. Sequencer: NextSeq 500. During library preparation, unique molecular identifiers were attached to individual cDNA molecules so that TCRs could be counted quantitatively and reproducibly. From each blood RNA sample, both TCR alpha and TCR beta chains were sequenced. The original pipeline was this. A median of around 96,000 TCRs per sample was observed, with a range of about 20,000 to 690,600. V, J and CDR3 annotation of the TCR reads was carried out using the Decombinator software suite. To make PS versus PT1 abundance plots, every sample was subsampled to the same number of TCRs (28,000). TCRs were defined as expanded if absent before sensitization and observed at least eight times at the 2-week time point. Using fastp trimming at Q25 and MiXCR clonotype assembly, TCRdb reanalyzed the public sequencing data and kept in-frame beta chains. Under each unique CDR3 protein, matching rows form one entry showing the most common genes and DNA. These V and J calls rely on TCRdb rather than the paper's analysis. The table for this sample lists some 49,000 distinct CDR3 sequences; less than 9.5% of them were counted only once. The biggest ten clones account for 4.5% of the sample.

This sample is drawn from a study of human T cells and chemical hapten exposure (dated by TCRdb to the early 2020s). In the study overall: For sensitization, 2% DPC in acetone was applied to a roughly 2 cm by roughly 2 cm area of upper inner arm skin. Weekly therapeutic DPC doses were additionally applied to the scalp of patients throughout the roughly 25-week study period. Patch testing on the upper back used Finn chambers containing 0.01% DPC, with scoring done after 6 days according to International Contact Dermatitis Research Group standards. Alopecia areata with under or over 50% scalp involvement, alopecia totalis and alopecia universalis were represented in the patient cohort, which was mostly female. Libraries were pooled for sequencing, and per-sample TCR yields varied mainly because of small differences in library volumes within the pool. This study followed changes in the peripheral blood TCR repertoire in vivo during primary and secondary sensitization of alopecia patients to the hapten diphenylcyclopropenone (DPC). Patient blood was sampled pre-sensitization (week 0) and at 2, 6 and about 24 weeks after DPC sensitization. Twenty-nine alopecia patients provided blood for TCR sequencing at one to four time points (pre-sensitization, 2, 6 and 24 weeks).

What the study reported, not specific to this receptor: Expanded TCRs formed significantly more large CDR3 similarity clusters than pre-sensitization or healthy control sets, consistent with antigen-driven responses. Patch test score correlated positively with the number of PT1 expanded TCRs, reaching significance at thresholds 8, 16 and 32 but not at 4. Repeated subsampling changed both the strength of the expansion versus patch-test correlation and the threshold at which that correlation became significant. Alopecia, a presumed autoimmune disease, was present in all patients, so the immune response of the patients might differ from that of healthy individuals. No change with DPC sensitization was found in the number of TCRs above 1 in 1000 frequency, and no evidence of global repertoire structure alterations was found.

After removal of 0 bases from V and 9 bases from J, the junction retains 5 bases not matched to a gene. The CDR3 spans 14 residues, from the cysteine through the phenylalanine. The DNA shown is the 42-base CDR3, in frame from base 1. From a lookup of the germline V gene (reference sequence), CDR1 and CDR2 are MNHEY and SMNVEV. What the time point label conveys for this sample: patch test 1, 2 weeks after DPC sensitization. The intended sense of this specimen's treatment or condition label: therapeutic diphenylcyclopropenone sensitization with weekly scalp DPC. Blood at each patch-test visit was drawn before the patch test was applied. Patients were considered eligible if aged 18 to 70, diagnosed with alopecia and deemed suitable for DPC therapy, and patients were excluded if pregnant. Total RNA was extracted from unfractionated whole blood that had been collected in Tempus Blood RNA tubes.

Sequences were derived from whole blood, sampled in connection with sensitization to the hapten diphenylcyclopropenone (DPC). This chain is built from TRBV27 and TRBJ1-1; 9 of the junction bases match TRBD1. This TCR was sampled from a woman between 45 and 60 years old with alopecia areata. Some clones in this sample may be carry-over from other donors' samples. The DNA reads TGTGCCAGCAGTTTATCCCGAGGGACAGGGAAAGCTTTCTTT. Translated, it reads CASSLSRGTGKAFF.